This T cell receptor beta chain originates from a study of blood T cell repertoires in COVID-19. Study details: The United States, Italy and Spain were the sources of the acute and convalescent COVID-19 samples. Sample material is recorded as cDNA or gDNA derived from T cells, B-cell-depleted T cells, or PBMCs.

Per the original methods: Amplified reference gene primers provided the basis for estimating nucleated cell counts. Using immunoSEQ multiplex PCR, the repertoire was profiled, and TCRdb retains in-frame clones only, with some absent. The V and J calls and clone size are taken from that table; D and trimming were inferred from the DNA. The sample carries about 250,000 clones, roughly 85% recorded once. The CDR3 has 15 residues. The V segment lost 2 bases and the J segment 5 bases; nucleotides outside the gene matches: 5. Germline V CDR1 and CDR2: SGHNT, YYREEE (reference sequence). Sequences were obtained from PBMCs or T cells enriched from blood (not recorded which). This TCR was recovered from a woman in her 50s with acute COVID-19. The chain recombines TRBV5-4 with TRBJ2-1, with 9 bases that match TRBD2. The chain's CDR3 is CASSLAGGYHNEQFF. The CDR3 DNA sequence: TGTGCCAGCAGCTTAGCGGGGGGTTACCACAATGAGCAGTTCTTC.